The T cell receptor (beta chain) under discussion was sequenced for a study of T cell repertoires in cytomegalovirus infection. The CDR3 consists of 14 residues. The V gene's germline CDR1 is MNHEY and CDR2 SVGEGT. Between the trimmed V and J ends, which lost 6 bases and 5 bases, there was a span of 14 bases. MiXCR was run by TCRdb on the reads, yielding one entry per CDR3 protein. The table has 160,000 or so distinct CDR3 sequences, under 20% seen once. The rearrangement joins TRBV6-2 or TRBV6-3 to TRBJ2-1; D may be TRBD1 or TRBD2 (5 bases each). The sequencing input was CD8+ T cells from PBMCs. This clonotype was sampled from a human donor in good health (CMV status not recorded). Some clones in this sample may be carry-over from other donors' samples. The CDR3 DNA reads TGTGCCAGCAGCCTACAGCGGACAAACAATGAGCAGTTCTTC. Encoded protein: CASSLQRTNNEQFF.